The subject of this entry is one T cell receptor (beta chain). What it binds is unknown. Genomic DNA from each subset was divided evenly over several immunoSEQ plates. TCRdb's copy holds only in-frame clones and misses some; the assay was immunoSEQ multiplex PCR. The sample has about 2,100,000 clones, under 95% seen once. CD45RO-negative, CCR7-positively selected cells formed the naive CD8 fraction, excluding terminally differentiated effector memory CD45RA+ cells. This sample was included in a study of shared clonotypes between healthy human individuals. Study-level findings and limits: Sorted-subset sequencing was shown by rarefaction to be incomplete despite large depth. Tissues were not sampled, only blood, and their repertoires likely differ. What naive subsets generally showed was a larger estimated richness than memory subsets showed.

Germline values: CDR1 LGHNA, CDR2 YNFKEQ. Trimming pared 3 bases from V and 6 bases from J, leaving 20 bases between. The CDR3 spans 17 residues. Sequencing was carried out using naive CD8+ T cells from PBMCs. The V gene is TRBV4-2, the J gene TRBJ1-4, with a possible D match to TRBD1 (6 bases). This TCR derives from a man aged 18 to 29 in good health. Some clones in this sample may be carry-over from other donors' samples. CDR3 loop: CASSHPLAGRGHEKLFF. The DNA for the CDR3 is TGTGCCAGCAGCCATCCCCTTGCAGGCAGGGGCCATGAAAAACTGTTTTTT.